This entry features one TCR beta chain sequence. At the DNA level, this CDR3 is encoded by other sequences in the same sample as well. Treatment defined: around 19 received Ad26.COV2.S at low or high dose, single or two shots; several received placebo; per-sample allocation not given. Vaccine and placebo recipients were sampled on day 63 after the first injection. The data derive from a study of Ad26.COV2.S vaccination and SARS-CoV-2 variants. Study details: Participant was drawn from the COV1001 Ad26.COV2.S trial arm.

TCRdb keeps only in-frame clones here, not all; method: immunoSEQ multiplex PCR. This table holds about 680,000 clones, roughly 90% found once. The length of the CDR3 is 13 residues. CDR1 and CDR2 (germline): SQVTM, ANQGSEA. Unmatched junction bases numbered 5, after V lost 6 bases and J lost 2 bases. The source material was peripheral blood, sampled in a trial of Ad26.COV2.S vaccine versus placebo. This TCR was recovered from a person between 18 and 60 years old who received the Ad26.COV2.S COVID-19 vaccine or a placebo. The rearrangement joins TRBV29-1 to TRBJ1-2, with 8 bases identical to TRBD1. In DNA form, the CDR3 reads TGCAGCGTCACAGGGGGGCTGAACTATGGCTACACCTTC. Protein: CSVTGGLNYGYTF.